Below are 19 T cell receptor beta chains sequenced from a single sample in a study of blood T cell repertoires in COVID-19. The table came from immunoSEQ multiplex PCR; TCRdb's copy has only in-frame clones and leaves some out. Among 20,000 to 25,000 clones listed, about nine tenths were seen once. Sequenced input: peripheral blood. The receptors were gathered from a man aged 70-80 years in a cohort sampled during active COVID-19.

The gene calls are TRBV7-9 and TRBJ2-3; D is unclear. CDR3 length: 13 amino acids. V lost 5 bases to trimming and J lost 7 bases, with 13 bases between them. CDR1 is SEHNR, CDR2 FQNEAQ, per germline (reference sequence). The CDR3 DNA reads as TGTGCCAGCAGCCCAGCAGCTAGTAATACGCAGTATTTT. Translating gives CASSPAASNTQYF.

The chain is built from TRBV5-4 and TRBJ2-7, with D possibly matching TRBD2 (5 bases). The CDR3 runs 14 residues. The V end lost 2 bases, the J end lost 3 bases, and 12 bases lay between the germline ends. Germline loops: CDR1 SGHNT, CDR2 YYREEE (reference sequence). In nucleotides, the CDR3 is TGTGCCAGCAGCTTCGGTGGGAGTGGCTACGAGCAGTACTTC. Amino acid sequence: CASSFGGSGYEQYF. The full variable domain, with the rest looked up from reference TRBV5-4 and TRBJ2-7, is ETGVTQSPTHLIKTRGQQVTLRCSSQSGHNTVSWYQQALGQGPQFIFQYYREEENGRGNFPPRFSGLQFPNYSSELNVNALELDDSALYLCASSFGGSGYEQYFGPGTRLTVT.

The chain uses TRBV11-2 and TRBJ2-1; D not certain. Germline V gene sequence: CDR1 SGHAT, CDR2 FQNNGV. The ends were cut back, 4 bases at V and 0 bases at J, with 13 bases in the middle. The CDR3 totals 16 residues. CDR3 sequence (DNA): TGTGCCAGCAGCTCCGAAGACTGGTCCTCCTACAATGAGCAGTTCTTC. Amino acids: CASSSEDWSSYNEQFF.

The chain uses TRBV3-1 (or the pseudogene TRBV3-2) and TRBJ2-5; TRBD1 agrees at 8 bases. There are 14 residues in the CDR3. Germline-derived CDR1 and CDR2 are LGHDT and YNNKEL (reference sequence). Trimming at V came to 7 bases and at J to 5 bases, leaving 9 bases not matched to a gene. The CDR3 DNA reads as TGTGCCAGCACACTCCAGGGGGCCCGGGAGACCCAGTACTTC. Translated: CASTLQGARETQYF.

The J gene is TRBJ1-2, the V gene TRBV28; D might be TRBD1 (6 bases). This CDR3 has 15 amino acids. Per the germline V gene, CDR1 is MDHEN and CDR2 is SYDVKM. V was pared by 6 bases and J by 2 bases, with 16 bases between. The CDR3 here is CASSDDRNPNYGYTF. The CDR3 DNA reads TGTGCCAGCAGCGATGACAGGAACCCCAACTATGGCTACACCTTC.

This clone was observed a handful of times. V gene TRBV4-3 combines with J gene TRBJ2-7; possibly TRBD1 for D (6 bases). This CDR3 comprises 13 residues. Between the trimmed V and J ends, which lost 0 bases and 5 bases, there was a span of 8 bases. Germline V gene lookup returns CDR1 LGHNA and CDR2 YSLEER. The DNA for the CDR3 is TGCGCCAGCAGCCAAGAAGGGGGTCACGAGCAGTACTTC. It encodes CASSQEGGHEQYF.

The gene calls are TRBV5-1 and TRBJ2-1; 12 positions agree with TRBD2. After removal of 6 bases from V and 3 bases from J, the junction contained 4 bases not matched to a gene. The germline V gene encodes CDR1 SGHRS and CDR2 YFSETQ. CDR3 length equals 15 residues. This chain's CDR3 is CASKELAGGYNEQFF. CDR3 in DNA: TGCGCCAGCAAGGAACTAGCGGGAGGCTACAATGAGCAGTTCTTC.

The V gene is TRBV5-4, the J gene TRBJ2-5, with 7 bases aligning to TRBD2. The CDR3 totals 13 residues. V shed 4 bases, J shed 4 bases, and the junction held 4 bases outside the gene matches. Per germline, CDR1 SGHNT and CDR2 YYREEE (reference sequence). The CDR3 loop reads CASSGRDAETQYF. The CDR3 DNA reads TGTGCCAGCAGCGGGAGGGATGCAGAGACCCAGTACTTC.

V usage is TRBV27 and J usage is TRBJ1-5; D uncertain. V was shortened by 3 bases and J by 3 bases, with 12 bases between the two germline ends. Looked up from germline, CDR1 is MNHEY and CDR2 is SMNVEV (reference sequence). The CDR3 spans 15 residues. CDR3 coding DNA: TGTGCCAGCAGTTTCGCGGCGGGCTTCAATCAGCCCCAGCATTTT. It is translated as CASSFAAGFNQPQHF.

This clone was detected only a few times. This chain links TRBV6-5 with TRBJ1-4, with D perhaps matching TRBD1 (5 bases). Germline CDR1 reads MNHEY; CDR2 reads SVGAGI. The CDR3 extends over 12 amino acids. The CDR3 is CTTGTYNEKLFF. The CDR3 DNA reads as TGTACAACCGGGACTTATAATGAAAAACTGTTTTTT.

The CDR3 loop is CASSLRRGNTDTQYF. The CDR3 DNA is TGTGCCAGCAGCTTAAGAAGGGGTAACACAGATACGCAGTATTTT. The rearrangement joins TRBV7-2 to TRBJ2-3, with D possibly being TRBD1 (5 bases). The germline V and J ends were trimmed by 2 bases and 2 bases, with 11 bases remaining between them. The germline V gene has CDR1 SGHTA and CDR2 FQGNSA. This CDR3 region has 15 residues.

This clone was detected once. The chain links TRBV6-5 to TRBJ1-6; 7 nucleotides match TRBD1. Germline CDR1 MNHEY, CDR2 SVGAGI. The CDR3 spans 15 residues. J was trimmed by 5 bases and V by 3 bases; bases with no gene match: 4. DNA of the CDR3: TGTGCCAGCAGTTATCGGGACAGAAATAATTCACCCCTCCACTTT. This sequence encodes CASSYRDRNNSPLHF.

This clone occurred once. The chain couples TRBV28 to TRBJ2-7; D is perhaps TRBD1 (6 bases). This CDR3 is 15 amino acids long. With 8 bases removed from V and 1 base from J, the gap between germline ends came to 18 bases. Per germline, CDR1 MDHEN and CDR2 SYDVKM. CDR3 in amino acids: CASRQVPPKSYEQYF. CDR3 bases: TGTGCCAGCCGACAGGTACCCCCCAAATCCTACGAGCAGTACTTC.

The rearrangement joins TRBV7-9 to TRBJ1-1; the D is unclear. V was clipped by 5 bases and J by 1 base, with 14 bases between them. Germline CDR1 is SEHNR and CDR2 is FQNEAQ (reference sequence). The CDR3 consists of 15 residues. The CDR3 DNA is TGTGCCAGCAGCCCTCAAGGAGGGAGGAACACTGAAGCTTTCTTT. This translates into CASSPQGGRNTEAFF.

V and J are TRBV5-1 and TRBJ2-1, with 14 bases lining up with TRBD2. The germline V gene encodes CDR1 SGHRS and CDR2 YFSETQ. The CDR3 covers 19 residues. V lost 1 base to trimming and J lost 2 bases; unmatched junction nucleotides: 8. The chain's CDR3 is CASSLNGGLAGGTYNEQFF. The CDR3 region has the DNA TGCGCCAGCAGCTTGAACGGCGGACTAGCGGGAGGCACCTACAATGAGCAGTTCTTC.

The chain has TRBV18 and TRBJ2-5; a weak D match, TRBD1 (6 bases). V was shortened by 5 bases and J by 7 bases, with 20 bases between the two germline ends. This CDR3 spans 15 amino acids. Germline CDR1 reads KGHSH; CDR2 reads LQKENI. Here the CDR3 DNA reads TGTGCCAGCTCAATGCAGGACAGTGCCAGGGGGACCCAGTACTTC. The encoded protein is CASSMQDSARGTQYF.

V usage is TRBV5-1 and J usage is TRBJ2-1; TRBD2 matches 13 bases. V trimming: 0 bases; J trimming: 0 bases; junction bases outside the gene matches: 9. The CDR3 covers 20 residues. Germline assignment: CDR1 SGHRS and CDR2 YFSETQ. The CDR3 sequence: CASSLATSGRAKTSYNEQFF. The CDR3 nucleotides are TGCGCCAGCAGCTTGGCCACTAGCGGGAGGGCTAAAACCTCCTACAATGAGCAGTTCTTC.

The chain combines TRBV2 with TRBJ1-2; 8 nucleotides align to TRBD1. V trimming: 6 bases; J trimming: 0 bases; junction bases outside the gene matches: 6. The CDR3 has 15 amino acids. Per germline, CDR1 SNHLY and CDR2 FYNNEI. CDR3 in amino acids: CASSVGQGSNYGYTF. The CDR3 DNA reads TGTGCCAGCAGCGTCGGACAGGGCTCTAACTATGGCTACACCTTC. Supplemented by reference TRBV2 and TRBJ1-2, the full variable domain reads EPEVTQTPSHQVTQMGQEVILRCVPISNHLYFYWYRQILGQKVEFLVSFYNNEISEKSEIFDDQFSVERPDGSNFTLKIRSTKLEDSAMYFCASSVGQGSNYGYTFGSGTRLTVV.

The CDR3 nucleotides are TGCGCCAGCAGCCAACAGGGTTTCCGGACTAATGAAAAACTGTTTTTT. Translation: CASSQQGFRTNEKLFF. J is TRBJ1-4 and V is TRBV4-1, with D possibly matching TRBD1 (5 bases). Trimming removed 2 bases at V and 2 bases at J, with 12 bases between. The CDR3 extends over 16 amino acids. Germline CDR1 and CDR2: MGHRA and YSYEKL.